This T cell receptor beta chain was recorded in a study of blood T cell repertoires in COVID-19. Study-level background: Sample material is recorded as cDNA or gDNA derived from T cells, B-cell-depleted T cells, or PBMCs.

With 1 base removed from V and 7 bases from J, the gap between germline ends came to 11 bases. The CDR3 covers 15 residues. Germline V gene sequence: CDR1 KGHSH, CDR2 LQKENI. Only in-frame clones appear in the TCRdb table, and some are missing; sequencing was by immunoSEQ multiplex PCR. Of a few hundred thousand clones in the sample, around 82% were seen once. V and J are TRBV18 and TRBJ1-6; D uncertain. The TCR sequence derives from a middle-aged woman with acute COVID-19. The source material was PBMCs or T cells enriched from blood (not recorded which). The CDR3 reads CASSPQGPGNSPLHF. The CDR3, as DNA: TGTGCCAGCTCACCACAAGGTCCGGGGAATTCACCCCTCCACTTT.